Below, 32 T cell receptor beta chains from the same sample are listed, as sequenced in a study of cytomegalovirus exposure and HLA in healthy donors (dated by TCRdb to 2016 to 2017). Receptor libraries were prepared by the immunoSEQ multiplex PCR assay. TCRdb carries this immuneACCESS record with in-frame sequences only. Its versions omit some clonotypes, under half of them owing to an unresolved V gene in the studies checked, with the rest unexplained. Counted in this sample were approximately 100,000 clones; about 90% of them appeared once. The top ten clonotypes cover under 6.5% of the sample. Sequenced material: PBMCs. Receptor source: a man aged 18 to 35 in good health and CMV-seropositive.

The chain employs TRBV4-3 and TRBJ1-2, with TRBD1 identical over 8 bases. This CDR3 comprises 14 residues. CDR1 is LGHNA, CDR2 YSLEER, per germline. V trimming: 5 bases; J trimming: 2 bases; junction bases outside the gene matches: 4. The DNA of the CDR3 is TGCGCCAGCAGCAGACGGACAGGGAACTATGGCTACACCTTC. Protein sequence: CASSRRTGNYGYTF.

V usage is TRBV6-5 and J usage is TRBJ2-7; D is perhaps TRBD2 (6 bases). V was shortened by 0 bases and J by 3 bases, with 15 bases between the two germline ends. Germline values: CDR1 MNHEY, CDR2 SVGAGI. This CDR3 contains 16 residues. The CDR3 loop reads CASSYSMGGALYEQYF. CDR3 bases: TGTGCCAGCAGTTACTCCATGGGGGGAGCCCTCTACGAGCAGTACTTC.

The count of this clone is one. The chain recombines TRBV7-9 with TRBJ1-2; D gene ambiguous. From germline, CDR1 is SEHNR and CDR2 FQNEAQ (reference sequence). V lost 2 bases and J lost 8, with 18 bases in between. The CDR3 consists of 15 residues. As DNA, the CDR3 is TGTGCCAGCAGCTTAATGACGAACCAGGCCGCCGGCTACACCTTC. Protein: CASSLMTNQAAGYTF.

V and J are TRBV2 and TRBJ2-7; 9 bases match TRBD1. Germline V gene lookup returns CDR1 SNHLY and CDR2 FYNNEI. This CDR3 spans 16 amino acids. V gave up 5 bases and J gave up 2 bases; unmatched junction bases: 10. CDR3 sequence (DNA): TGTGCCAGCAGTATAACACCGGGACAGGGAACCTACGAGCAGTACTTC. Its translation: CASSITPGQGTYEQYF.

The chain combines TRBV19 with TRBJ2-7; 12 bases align to TRBD2. From germline, CDR1 is LNHDA and CDR2 SQIVND (reference sequence). The CDR3 loop spans 15 amino acids. Unmatched junction bases numbered 6, after V lost 6 bases and J lost 3 bases. This CDR3 reads CASSTLAGGLYEQYF. CDR3 DNA sequence: TGTGCCAGTAGCACACTAGCGGGAGGACTCTACGAGCAGTACTTC.

The chain joins TRBV5-1 to TRBJ2-2, with TRBD2 identical over 10 bases. The CDR3 sequence is 17 residues long. V lost 1 base to trimming and J lost 4 bases; unmatched junction nucleotides: 7. CDR1 is SGHRS and CDR2 is YFSETQ in the germline V gene. CDR3 in amino acids: CASSLMSGGASTGELFF. The CDR3 DNA reads TGCGCCAGCAGCTTGATGAGCGGGGGGGCCAGCACCGGGGAGCTGTTTTTT.

The chain recombines TRBV4-1 with TRBJ2-7, with 8 bases that match TRBD1. From germline, CDR1 is MGHRA and CDR2 YSYEKL. The CDR3 covers 13 residues. The trim removed 6 bases at V and 4 bases at J, leaving 5 bases unmatched. The CDR3: CASRPGGSYEQYF. CDR3 coding DNA: TGCGCCAGCAGACCAGGGGGCTCGTACGAGCAGTACTTC.

This clone has just a few counts. The chain combines TRBV19 with TRBJ2-4, with 7 bases aligning to TRBD2. The V segment lost 3 bases and the J segment 1 base; nucleotides outside the gene matches: 6. The CDR3 loop spans 16 amino acids. Germline V gene lookup returns CDR1 LNHDA and CDR2 SQIVND (reference sequence). The CDR3 here is CASSIGGGFAKNIQYF. In nucleotides, the CDR3 is TGTGCCAGTAGTATCGGCGGGGGTTTTGCCAAAAACATTCAGTACTTC.

The J gene is TRBJ1-6, the V gene TRBV9; 8 nucleotides match TRBD1. V dropped 1 base and J dropped 14; count of bases not matched to a gene: 14. In germline, CDR1 is SGDLS, CDR2 YYNGEE. The CDR3 is 16 amino acids. The CDR3 here is CASSVSFGQGAATLHF. The CDR3, as DNA: TGTGCCAGCAGCGTAAGCTTCGGCCAGGGGGCCGCCACCCTCCACTTT.

CDR3 sequence (DNA): TGCGCCAGCAGCCAAGGACTAGCGGGGGAATGGTCTACGCAGTATTTT. It codes for CASSQGLAGEWSTQYF. The J gene is TRBJ2-3, the V gene TRBV4-3; 12 nucleotides align to TRBD2. Germline lookup yields CDR1 LGHNA and CDR2 YSLEER. The CDR3 runs 16 residues. Trimming took 1 base from V and 8 from J; bases not matched to a gene: 7.

The V and J genes are TRBV4-2 and TRBJ2-3, with a weak D call TRBD1 (5 bases). From germline, CDR1 is LGHNA and CDR2 YNFKEQ. Trimming removed 0 bases from V and 6 bases from J, with 7 bases in between. This CDR3 comprises 13 residues. CDR3 sequence: CASSQDTGDTQYF. The CDR3, as DNA: TGTGCCAGCAGCCAAGATACAGGCGATACGCAGTATTTT.

The chain has TRBV29-1 and TRBJ1-6, with a tentative D call TRBD1 (6 bases). The CDR3 spans 15 residues. Germline V CDR1 and CDR2: SQVTM, ANQGSEA. V lost 0 bases and J 7 bases, leaving 13 bases between the germline ends. The CDR3 loop is CSVEESGQGNSPLHF. The CDR3 region has the DNA TGCAGCGTTGAAGAATCAGGGCAGGGGAATTCACCCCTCCACTTT. The full variable domain, in which reference TRBV29-1 and TRBJ1-6 provide the parts outside the CDR3, is SAVISQKPSRDICQRGTSLTIQCQVDSQVTMMFWYRQQPGQSLTLIATANQGSEATYESGFVIDKFPISRPNLTFSTLTVSNMSPEDSSIYLCSVEESGQGNSPLHFGNGTRLTVT.

The V and J genes are TRBV18 and TRBJ2-7, with TRBD1 identical over 9 bases. The CDR3 spans 16 residues. Germline V CDR1 and CDR2: KGHSH, LQKENI. The junction had 8 bases not matched to a gene; V was cut back by 3 bases and J by 2 bases. Here the CDR3 reads CASSPSPGTGPYEQYF. The CDR3 nucleotides are TGTGCCAGCTCACCGTCCCCGGGGACAGGGCCCTACGAGCAGTACTTC.

This chain uses TRBV2 with TRBJ2-2; 9 positions agree with TRBD1. With 7 bases clipped from V and 6 bases from J, the junction kept 12 bases outside the gene matches. This CDR3 has 16 amino acids. Germline V gives CDR1 SNHLY, CDR2 FYNNEI. CDR3 loop: CASTPGGTGPPGELFF. The CDR3 DNA follows: TGTGCCAGCACCCCGGGTGGGACAGGGCCCCCCGGGGAGCTGTTTTTT.

This clone was counted a few times. The chain employs TRBV7-9 and TRBJ1-2; possibly TRBD1 for D (6 bases). The ends were cut back, 3 bases at V and 9 bases at J, with 17 bases in the middle. This CDR3 has 14 amino acids. CDR1 is SEHNR, CDR2 FQNEAQ, per germline (reference sequence). As DNA, the CDR3 is TGTGCCAGCAGCTTGTCTATGCTCAGGGGTAGCTACACCTTC. This codes for CASSLSMLRGSYTF.

This chain joins TRBV6-1 and TRBJ1-1; D is uncertain. V shed 4 bases and J shed 3 bases, with 12 bases lying between them. This CDR3 region has 14 residues. The V gene's germline CDR1 is MNHNS and CDR2 SASEGT. The CDR3 loop is CASSGEGWYTEAFF. The CDR3 nucleotides read TGTGCCAGCAGTGGGGAGGGTTGGTACACTGAAGCTTTCTTT.

This rearrangement joins TRBV4-2 to TRBJ2-7; D unresolved. Trimming left V 0 bases short and J 6 bases short, with 6 bases between. This CDR3 spans 12 amino acids. The V gene's germline CDR1 is LGHNA and CDR2 YNFKEQ. The CDR3 DNA sequence: TGTGCCAGCAGCCAAGATGGCTTCGAGCAGTACTTC. The encoded protein is CASSQDGFEQYF.

This clone appeared once. V gene TRBV7-2 combines with J gene TRBJ2-7; 11 bases fit TRBD2. The CDR3 extends over 15 amino acids. V gave up 3 bases and J gave up 5 bases; unmatched junction bases: 6. Germline V lookup: CDR1 SGHTA, CDR2 FQGNSA. CDR3 loop: CASSFTSGSYNEQYF. CDR3 DNA: TGTGCCAGCAGCTTTACTAGCGGGAGTTACAACGAGCAGTACTTC.

The chain joins TRBV29-1 to TRBJ2-3; D might be TRBD1 (5 bases). This CDR3 comprises 13 residues. Trimming removed 6 bases at V and 0 bases at J, with 10 bases between. The germline V gene encodes CDR1 SQVTM and CDR2 ANQGSEA. Here the CDR3 reads CSVETDSTDTQYF. CDR3 nucleotides: TGCAGCGTGGAGACAGATAGCACAGATACGCAGTATTTT.

On this clone itself: The same CDR3 arises from other DNA sequences in this sample as well. The chain uses TRBV29-1 and TRBJ2-7, with D hard to call. The CDR3 loop spans 12 amino acids. V was shortened by 1 base and J by 3 bases, with 7 bases between the two germline ends. Germline V lookup: CDR1 SQVTM, CDR2 ANQGSEA. CDR3 DNA sequence: TGCAGCGTTGAAGTTGGAGACTACGAGCAGTACTTC. Protein: CSVEVGDYEQYF.

CDR3 DNA: TGTGCCAGCAGGGACAGGGGGCCGACTGAAGCTTTCTTT. Protein product: CASRDRGPTEAFF. This chain uses TRBV28 with TRBJ1-1; 11 positions agree with TRBD1. Germline V gene lookup returns CDR1 MDHEN and CDR2 SYDVKM. V dropped 6 bases and J dropped 5; count of bases not matched to a gene: 2. This CDR3 spans 13 amino acids.

The chain links TRBV10-3 to TRBJ1-5; D remains unclear. The CDR3 sequence is 14 residues long. Trimming removed 7 bases at V and 0 bases at J, with 10 bases between. CDR1 is ENHRY and CDR2 is SYGVKD in the germline V gene. Here the CDR3 reads CAITEDYSNQPQHF. The CDR3 DNA reads as TGTGCCATCACGGAGGATTATAGCAATCAGCCCCAGCATTTT.

The chain combines TRBV7-6 with TRBJ2-5; tentative D call: TRBD2 (6 bases). Judging by the DNA end, TRBJ2-7 fits better; the J call may be wrong. Germline CDR1 and CDR2: SGHVS and FNYEAQ. The CDR3 contains 12 residues. The CDR3, as DNA: TGTGCCAGCAGCTTGGAGGGTCACGAGCAGTACTTC. This encodes CASSLEGHEQYF.

This chain connects TRBV29-1 to TRBJ1-2, with D tentatively TRBD1 (5 bases). Germline-derived CDR1 and CDR2 are SQVTM and ANQGSEA. The germline V and J ends were trimmed by 4 bases and 4 bases, with 16 bases remaining between them. CDR3 length equals 14 residues. The CDR3 DNA reads TGCAGCGTTGCCCTCGGGGGGGGTAGCTATGGCTACACCTTC. It codes for CSVALGGGSYGYTF.

This chain joins TRBV19 and TRBJ2-6; TRBD2 might be the D (5 bases). V lost 10 bases, J lost 1 base, and 11 bases lay in between. Germline V CDR1 and CDR2: LNHDA, SQIVND (reference sequence). The CDR3 is 14 residues long. CDR3 residues: CATLGLSGANVLTF. The CDR3 region has the DNA TGTGCCACCCTCGGACTGTCTGGGGCCAACGTCCTGACTTTC.

This rearrangement joins TRBV27 to TRBJ2-2; maybe TRBD1 (6 bases). Germline V gene lookup returns CDR1 MNHEY and CDR2 SMNVEV (reference sequence). Trimming took off 1 base at V and 2 bases at J, with 14 bases between the two ends. The CDR3 totals 17 residues. As DNA, the CDR3 is TGTGCCAGCAGTTTATTCGCCGGGACACAAAACACCGGGGAGCTGTTTTTT. Translation: CASSLFAGTQNTGELFF.

The chain joins TRBV5-4 to TRBJ1-6; TRBD1 matches 11 bases. Germline values: CDR1 SGHNT, CDR2 YYREEE (reference sequence). Losses at the gene ends were 4 bases for V and 7 bases for J; bases not matched to a gene: 4. The CDR3 totals 15 residues. The CDR3 bases are TGTGCCAGCAGCCCAGGGACAGGGGGAAATTCACCCCTCCACTTT. Its protein product is CASSPGTGGNSPLHF. Variable domain in full (rest from reference TRBV5-4 and TRBJ1-6): ETGVTQSPTHLIKTRGQQVTLRCSSQSGHNTVSWYQQALGQGPQFIFQYYREEENGRGNFPPRFSGLQFPNYSSELNVNALELDDSALYLCASSPGTGGNSPLHFGNGTRLTVT.

The chain links TRBV6-5 to TRBJ1-2; TRBD1 matches 7 bases. Trimming took 0 bases from V and 4 from J; bases not matched to a gene: 5. Germline V CDR1 and CDR2: MNHEY, SVGAGI. This CDR3 is built from 15 residues. The CDR3 nucleotides read TGTGCCAGCAGTTACTCGACAGACAGGGTCTATGGCTACACCTTC. This sequence encodes CASSYSTDRVYGYTF.

The sample holds one count of this clone. The rearrangement uses TRBV19 and TRBJ1-4; 7 nucleotides agree with TRBD1. The germline gives CDR1 LNHDA, CDR2 SQIVND (reference sequence). The CDR3 consists of 14 residues. V trimming: 2 bases; J trimming: 8 bases; junction bases outside the gene matches: 5. The chain's CDR3 is CASSIIQGNEKLFF. The CDR3 nucleotides read TGTGCCAGTAGTATAATACAGGGGAACGAAAAACTGTTTTTT.

This clone is a singleton in its sample. CDR3 sequence: CASSSHGLAGGSSYEQYF. CDR3 DNA: TGTGCCAGCAGCTCACACGGACTAGCGGGGGGGAGCTCCTACGAGCAGTACTTC. The chain has TRBV7-2 and TRBJ2-7; 15 bases are shared with TRBD2. Germline values: CDR1 SGHTA, CDR2 FQGNSA. J was trimmed by 0 bases and V by 4 bases; bases with no gene match: 7. CDR3 length: 18 amino acids.

The V gene is TRBV4-2, the J gene TRBJ2-5; a possible D gene is TRBD2 (5 bases). V lost 0 bases to trimming and J lost 2 bases, with 13 bases between them. This CDR3 spans 16 amino acids. Germline CDR1 is LGHNA and CDR2 is YNFKEQ. CDR3 amino acids: CASSQEGAGLQETQYF. The CDR3 coding sequence is TGTGCCAGCAGCCAAGAGGGCGCGGGCCTACAAGAGACCCAGTACTTC.

V is TRBV7-2 and J is TRBJ2-1; 12 nucleotides align to TRBD2. The V segment lost 4 bases and the J segment 7 bases; nucleotides outside the gene matches: 5. CDR1 and CDR2 from the germline V gene are SGHTA and FQGNSA. The CDR3 consists of 15 residues. CDR3 sequence: CASSYQLAGGNEQFF. In DNA, the CDR3 is TGTGCCAGCAGCTACCAACTAGCGGGGGGAAATGAGCAGTTCTTC.